This is a list of T cell receptor beta chains from one sample in a study of shared T cell receptors in the human thymus. Data came from immunoSEQ multiplex PCR; TCRdb stores just in-frame clones and leaves some out. The data contain about 610,000 clones, over 75% of them singletons. This sample also appeared in a second study, on human thymus T cells.

Sequencing was carried out using thymocytes. The receptors here all came from a boy younger than two with a congenital heart defect. Each CDR3 is given with its conserved first and last residue. A D gene is named only where the DNA matches it firmly. A row's size may be missing; if present it is once, few, many or a size class.

TRBV5-1,TRBJ2-1,-,TRBD2,TGCGCCAGCAGCTTCCCGGGGGGGGGTTACAATGAGCAGTTCTTC,CASSFPGGGYNEQFF
TRBV29-1,TRBJ2-1,-,TRBD2,TGCAGCGTTGTAGGGCGGGAGGCCTACAATGAGCAGTTCTTC,CSVVGREAYNEQFF
TRBV5-8,TRBJ2-7,once,-,TGTGCCAGCAGCTTAAAGGACACCTCCTACGAGCAGTACTTC,CASSLKDTSYEQYF
TRBV6-1,TRBJ1-2,-,TRBD1,TGTGCCAGCGGCGGGCAGGGGGACTTC,CASGGQGDF
TRBV5-6,TRBJ2-1,-,-,TGTGCCAGCAAGGGCGGGGACCCTATCAATGAGCAGTTCTTC,CASKGGDPINEQFF
TRBV30,TRBJ2-6,-,-,TGTGCCTGGATACACAGACCCTCTGGGGCCAACGTCCTGACTTTC,CAWIHRPSGANVLTF
TRBV15,TRBJ2-1,-,TRBD2,TGTGCCACCAGCAGAGTAACGGGACTAGAGATAGGGTGGCCGTTCTTC,CATSRVTGLEIGWPFF
TRBV4-3,TRBJ2-1,-,TRBD2,TGCGCCAGCAGCCCCCTAGCGGGAACCTACAATGAGCAGTTCTTC,CASSPLAGTYNEQFF
TRBV5-1,TRBJ2-7,-,TRBD2,TGCGCCAGCAGCTCGCGTAGCGGGAGTGGTATCGGCTACGAGCAGTACTTC,CASSSRSGSGIGYEQYF
TRBV5-6,TRBJ1-5,-,-,TGTGCCAGCAGCTTGGTCCAGGGTCAGCCCCAGCATTTT,CASSLVQGQPQHF
TRBV7-9,TRBJ1-1,-,TRBD1,TGTGCCAGCAGCTTTGGGCGGGACAGGGGTCCTGAAGCTTTCTTT,CASSFGRDRGPEAFF
TRBV5-1,TRBJ1-1,-,TRBD1,TGCGCCAGCAGCCCCCCCGGGACAGGGGTCACTGAAGCTTTCTTT,CASSPPGTGVTEAFF
TRBV28,TRBJ2-2,-,-,TGTGCCAGCAGCCGAATGCCCACTTCCACCCCCGGGGAGCTGTTTTTT,CASSRMPTSTPGELFF
TRBV4-3,TRBJ2-1,-,TRBD2,TGCGCCAGCAGCCAAGATTCGACTAGCGGGAGCTCCTACAATGAGCAGTTCTTC,CASSQDSTSGSSYNEQFF